Listed below are T cell receptor beta chains from one sample, sequenced in a study of blood T cell repertoires in COVID-19. Only in-frame clones appear in the TCRdb table, and some are missing; sequencing was by immunoSEQ multiplex PCR. The sample includes about 140,000 clones, about 80% of them seen just once. The specimen was peripheral blood. These receptors all come from a woman aged 55-70 years with acute or convalescent COVID-19. CDR3s include the opening cysteine and the closing phenylalanine or tryptophan. Fields, in order: CDR3 protein, J gene, V gene, CDR3 length.

CSVVAGASNEQFF,TRBJ2-1,TRBV29-1,13
CASSLPLAGGNRMEYNEQFF,TRBJ2-1,TRBV5-1,20
CASRSSQVSYGYTF,TRBJ1-2,TRBV6-5,14
CASSSDIKNSPLHF,TRBJ1-6,TRBV14,14
CASSFRNYGYTF,TRBJ1-2,TRBV12-3/TRBV12-4,12
CASSPKDRGRTDTQYF,TRBJ2-3,TRBV27,16
CASSLGTSGGELFF,TRBJ2-2,TRBV5-1,14
CAWTDTTNYGYTF,TRBJ1-2,TRBV30,13
CAWSGLRQGNGYTF,TRBJ1-2,TRBV30,14
CASSKSAGAYNEQFF,TRBJ2-1,TRBV21-1,15
CASSPGQGRIGGTEAFF,TRBJ1-1,TRBV7-9,17
CASSLTLNTGELFF,TRBJ2-2,TRBV28,14
CASSIDRGAYEQYF,TRBJ2-7,TRBV6-5,14
CASSFGYAGYEQYF,TRBJ2-7,TRBV5-4,14
CASSYRPRGSSYEQYF,TRBJ2-7,TRBV6-5,16
CAISRGQGTDTQYF,TRBJ2-3,TRBV10-3,14
CASSPLQINTQYF,TRBJ2-3,TRBV7-2,13
CASSPGPAGEAFF,TRBJ1-1,TRBV7-3,13
CSAGQLPTGELFF,TRBJ2-2,TRBV29-1,13
CAWSEPTGVLREAFF,TRBJ1-1,TRBV30,15
CASSLASGSSYNEQFF,TRBJ2-1,TRBV27,16
CASSFSGGSYNEQFF,TRBJ2-1,TRBV7-8,15
CASSGPPGHETYEQYF,TRBJ2-7,TRBV19,16
CASSGGQGNYGYTF,TRBJ1-2,TRBV5-1,14
CASSSPPRGSNEQFF,TRBJ2-1,TRBV28,15
CASTSVAGGPKDEQFF,TRBJ2-1,TRBV19,16
CASSSASAGSYEQYF,TRBJ2-7,TRBV19,15
CASSYPQRLARTEQFF,TRBJ2-1,TRBV6-5,16
CASSRDRGVWEQYF,TRBJ2-7,TRBV11-2,14
CASSLGQFNTGELFF,TRBJ2-2,TRBV5-1,15
CASTRDRGSGYTF,TRBJ1-2,TRBV27,13
CATSRGLAASEQYF,TRBJ2-7,TRBV15,14
CASSLARENTEAFF,TRBJ1-1,TRBV7-9,14
CASGQGQNQPQHF,TRBJ1-5,TRBV19,13
CAISDNGNTEAFF,TRBJ1-1,TRBV10-3,13